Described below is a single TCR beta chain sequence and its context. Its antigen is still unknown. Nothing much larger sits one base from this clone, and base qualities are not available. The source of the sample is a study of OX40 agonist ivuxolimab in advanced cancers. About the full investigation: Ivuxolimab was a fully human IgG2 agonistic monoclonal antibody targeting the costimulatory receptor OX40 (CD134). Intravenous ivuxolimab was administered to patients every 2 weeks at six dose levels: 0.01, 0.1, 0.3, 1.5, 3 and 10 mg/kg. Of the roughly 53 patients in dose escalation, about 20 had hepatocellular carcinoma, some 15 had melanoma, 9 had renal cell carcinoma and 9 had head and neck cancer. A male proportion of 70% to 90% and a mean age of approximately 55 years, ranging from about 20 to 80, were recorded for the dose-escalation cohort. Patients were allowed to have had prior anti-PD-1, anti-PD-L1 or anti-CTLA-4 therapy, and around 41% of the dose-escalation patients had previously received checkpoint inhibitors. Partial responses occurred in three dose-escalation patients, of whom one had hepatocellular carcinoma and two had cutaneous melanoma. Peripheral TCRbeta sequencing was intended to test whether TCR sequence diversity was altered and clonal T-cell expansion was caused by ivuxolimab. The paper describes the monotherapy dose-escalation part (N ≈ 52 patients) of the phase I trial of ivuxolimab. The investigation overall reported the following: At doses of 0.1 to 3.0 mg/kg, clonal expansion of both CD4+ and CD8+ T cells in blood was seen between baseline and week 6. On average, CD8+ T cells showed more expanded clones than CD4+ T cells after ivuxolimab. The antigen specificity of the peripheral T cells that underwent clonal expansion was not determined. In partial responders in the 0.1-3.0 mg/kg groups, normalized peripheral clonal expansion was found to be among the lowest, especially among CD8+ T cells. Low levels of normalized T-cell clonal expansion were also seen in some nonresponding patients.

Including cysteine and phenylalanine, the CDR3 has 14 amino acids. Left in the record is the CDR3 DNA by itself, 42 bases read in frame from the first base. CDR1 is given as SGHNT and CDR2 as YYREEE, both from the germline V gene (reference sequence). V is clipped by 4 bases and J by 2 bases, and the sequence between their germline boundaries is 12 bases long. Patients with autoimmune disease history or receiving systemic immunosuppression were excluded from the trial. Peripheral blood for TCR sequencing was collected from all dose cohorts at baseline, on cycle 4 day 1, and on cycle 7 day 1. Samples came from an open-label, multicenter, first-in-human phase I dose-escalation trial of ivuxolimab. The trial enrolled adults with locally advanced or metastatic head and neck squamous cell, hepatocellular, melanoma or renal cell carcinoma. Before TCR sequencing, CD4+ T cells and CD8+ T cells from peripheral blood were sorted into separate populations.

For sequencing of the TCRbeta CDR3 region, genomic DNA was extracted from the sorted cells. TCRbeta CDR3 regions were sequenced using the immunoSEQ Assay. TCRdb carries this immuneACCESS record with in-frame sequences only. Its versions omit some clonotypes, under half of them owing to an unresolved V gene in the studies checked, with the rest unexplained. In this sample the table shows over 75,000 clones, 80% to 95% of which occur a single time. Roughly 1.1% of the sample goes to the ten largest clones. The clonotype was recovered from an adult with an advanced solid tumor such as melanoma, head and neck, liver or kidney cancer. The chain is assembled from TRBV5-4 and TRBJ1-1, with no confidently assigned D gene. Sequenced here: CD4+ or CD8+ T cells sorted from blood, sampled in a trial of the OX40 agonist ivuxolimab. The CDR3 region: CASSNTGRNTEAFF. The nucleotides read TGTGCCAGCAGCAACACCGGAAGAAACACTGAAGCTTTCTTT. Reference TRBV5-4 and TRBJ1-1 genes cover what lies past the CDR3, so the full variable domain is ETGVTQSPTHLIKTRGQQVTLRCSSQSGHNTVSWYQQALGQGPQFIFQYYREEENGRGNFPPRFSGLQFPNYSSELNVNALELDDSALYLCASSNTGRNTEAFFGQGTRLTVV.